These T cell receptor beta chains were read from a single sample in a study of Graves' ophthalmopathy and Graves' hyperthyroidism. One entry per CDR3 protein results from TCRdb running MiXCR on the multiplex PCR reads. The profile covers 200,000 to 250,000 distinct CDR3 sequences, with roughly 27% appearing a single time and approximately 8.2% taken by the ten largest. Sequencing input: peripheral blood. The receptors were sampled from a man in his fifties or sixties with Graves' ophthalmopathy. The CDR3 runs from the conserved cysteine through the conserved F or W. The D gene is left open where the match is weak. Part of the rows lack a size; the others show once, few, many or a class for expanded clones.

CDR3 DNA,CDR3 protein,V gene,J gene,clone size,D gene
TGTGCCAGCAGTCGGGACCAGTTTACGGGCGAGCAGTACTTC,CASSRDQFTGEQYF,TRBV12-3/TRBV12-4,TRBJ2-7,-,-
TGTGCCAGCAGCTTAGCCGACACCTTC,CASSLADTF,TRBV7-2,TRBJ1-2,-,-
TGTGCCAGCAGCTTAGGACGAGACTGGAACACTGAAGCTTTCTTT,CASSLGRDWNTEAFF,TRBV13,TRBJ1-1,many,-
TGTGCCAGCAGCTTAGGCTCTAGCGGGTCCCGCTACGAGCAGTACTTC,CASSLGSSGSRYEQYF,TRBV7-2,TRBJ2-7,many,TRBD2
TGTGCCAGCAGCCCCCCACGGAGTTCAGATACGCAGTATTTT,CASSPPRSSDTQYF,TRBV11-2,TRBJ2-3,many,-
TGTGCCATCAGTCCAGGGGTCCTTACCTATGGCTACACCTTC,CAISPGVLTYGYTF,TRBV10-3,TRBJ1-2,many,-
TGTGCCAGCAGGGACTTCCCGAACTATGGCTACACCTTC,CASRDFPNYGYTF,TRBV28,TRBJ1-2,few,-
TGTGCCAGCAGTCACCCGGACAGGGGCGAGCAGTACTTC,CASSHPDRGEQYF,TRBV6-5,TRBJ2-7,-,TRBD1
TGTGCCAGCAGCTCCTGGGACAGGGGCACCTACGAGCAGTACTTC,CASSSWDRGTYEQYF,TRBV11-2,TRBJ2-7,many,TRBD1
TGTGCCAGTAACCTCAGGGGGCTCGGCACTGAAGCTTTCTTT,CASNLRGLGTEAFF,TRBV19,TRBJ1-1,-,TRBD1
TGCAGCGTTGAAGAGAACACTGAAGCTTTCTTT,CSVEENTEAFF,TRBV29-1,TRBJ1-1,many,-
TGTGCCAGCAGTTTCCAGGGAGTAGGGACCTACGAGCAGTACTTC,CASSFQGVGTYEQYF,TRBV28,TRBJ2-7,-,-
TGTGCCAGCAGCTTAACCGTGACGGGTGAAGAGACCCAGTACTTC,CASSLTVTGEETQYF,TRBV7-3,TRBJ2-5,many,-
TGCGCCAGCAGCTTGGCCCGGGACAGGGGTAAGGGCTCCTACGAGCAGTACTTC,CASSLARDRGKGSYEQYF,TRBV5-1,TRBJ2-7,many,TRBD1
TGTGCCACCAGCAGAGATACAGACCAAGAGACCCAGTACTTC,CATSRDTDQETQYF,TRBV15,TRBJ2-5,-,-
TGTGCCAGCAGTGAAGCGGTTCGGTTGGCAGGCTACACCTTC,CASSEAVRLAGYTF,TRBV2,TRBJ1-2,many,-
TGTGCCAGCAGCTTCCGGACAGGGGGTTTGAACACTGAGGCTTTCTTT,CASSFRTGGLNTEAFF,TRBV5-5,TRBJ1-1,many,TRBD1
TGTGCCACCAGTGATCGACAGGGGAACCAAGAGACCCAGTACTTC,CATSDRQGNQETQYF,TRBV24-1,TRBJ2-5,many,TRBD1
TGTGCCAGCATACGAACAGGAGATCTAAAAGAGACCCAGTACTTC,CASIRTGDLKETQYF,TRBV28,TRBJ2-5,many,-
TGTGCCAGTAGACCGGGACAGGCGGTCGGCGGCTACACCTTC,CASRPGQAVGGYTF,TRBV19,TRBJ1-2,many,TRBD1
TGCGCCAGCAAACCCGCGGGGGGCTCTGGAAACACCATATATTTT,CASKPAGGSGNTIYF,TRBV10-2,TRBJ1-3,many,-
TGTGCCACCAGTGATCCCCCTCAGGCTCTGAACACTGAAGCTTTCTTT,CATSDPPQALNTEAFF,TRBV24-1,TRBJ1-1,many,-
TGTGCCACCAGTGATTTAAGCGCAGACGAAGCTTTCTTT,CATSDLSADEAFF,TRBV24-1,TRBJ1-1,-,-
TGTGCCAGCAGTACCCACAGGGAGTCCAAAAACATTCAGTACTTC,CASSTHRESKNIQYF,TRBV27,TRBJ2-4,many,-
TGTGCCACCCAGGGTAGCAATCAGCCCCAGCATTTT,CATQGSNQPQHF,TRBV6-5,TRBJ1-5,many,-
TGTGCCAGTAGTGGACGGACTATTAAAGAGACCCAGTACTTC,CASSGRTIKETQYF,TRBV19,TRBJ2-5,-,-
TGTGCCAGCAGCTTAGCGTTGGGACTAGAATACGAGCAGTACTTC,CASSLALGLEYEQYF,TRBV7-9,TRBJ2-7,many,TRBD2
TGTGCCAGTAGTATAGACCCTGGGGCAGTTATCGCGAACACCGGGGAGCTGTTTTTT,CASSIDPGAVIANTGELFF,TRBV19,TRBJ2-2,many,-
TGTGCCAGCAGCTTAAGGACAGGGGACTGGGAGACCCAGTACTTC,CASSLRTGDWETQYF,TRBV7-2,TRBJ2-5,-,TRBD1
TGTGCCAGCAGTCCTTTAACTGGAGGAGCTTTCTTT,CASSPLTGGAFF,TRBV12-3/TRBV12-4,TRBJ1-1,many,-
TGCAGCGTTGAAGGGGCGACGTACGAGCAGTACTTC,CSVEGATYEQYF,TRBV29-1,TRBJ2-7,many,-
TGTGCCAGCAGAACCCCGAACGAGAACACCATATATTTT,CASRTPNENTIYF,TRBV6-1,TRBJ1-3,-,-
TGTGCCAGCTCCACAGGCTTTAATTCACCCCTCCACTTT,CASSTGFNSPLHF,TRBV28,TRBJ1-6,many,-
TGTGCCAGCAGTCTGATACTTCGGGGGTACACCTTC,CASSLILRGYTF,TRBV28,TRBJ1-2,-,-
TGCAGCGGATGGACCTCGGGCTCCTACGAGCAGTACTTC,CSGWTSGSYEQYF,TRBV29-1,TRBJ2-7,many,-
TGTGCCAGCAGTTGGAGTTTTCGCTCTGGAAACACCATATATTTT,CASSWSFRSGNTIYF,TRBV28,TRBJ1-3,many,-
TGTGCCTGGAGTGTACGGACAGGCACCGGGGAGCTGTTTTTT,CAWSVRTGTGELFF,TRBV30,TRBJ2-2,many,TRBD1
TGTGCCAGCAGCTGGGACAGGGCGGAGAACACTGAAGCTTTCTTT,CASSWDRAENTEAFF,TRBV7-6,TRBJ1-1,many,TRBD1
TGTGCCAGCAGGAGATCCATCAGGGCCCCCATAGTTACCCAGTACTTC,CASRRSIRAPIVTQYF,TRBV27,TRBJ2-5,-,-
TGTGCCAGCAGTCCCCCCAGTAGGGTAGCTGAAGCTTCCTTT,CASSPPSRVAEASF,TRBV12-3/TRBV12-4,TRBJ1-1,many,-